A selection of T cell receptor beta chains follows, all from one sample in a study of T cells in Graves' hyperthyroidism and ophthalmopathy. MiXCR, applied by TCRdb to the multiplex PCR reads, yields one record per CDR3 protein. The sample yields roughly 200,000 distinct CDR3 sequences, 15% to 20% seen once. Sequenced: blood. Every receptor here comes from a man aged 40-50 years with Graves' hyperthyroidism. Each CDR3 is given with its conserved first and last residue. The D gene is left open where the match is weak. A row's size may be missing; if present it is once, few, many or a size class.

V	D	J	size	DNA	CDR3
TRBV28	.	TRBJ2-2	many	TGTGCCAGCACCCCCGCAGGGCTCCCTCACACCGGGGAGCTGTTTTTT	CASTPAGLPHTGELFF
TRBV7-6	.	TRBJ2-7	many	TGTGCCAGCAGCTTAGTAAGGGACGAGCAGTACTTC	CASSLVRDEQYF
TRBV7-3	.	TRBJ2-5	many	TGTGCCAGCAGCTTAGGAGGACCCGGGGAGACCCAGTACTTC	CASSLGGPGETQYF
TRBV7-9	.	TRBJ2-1	many	TGTGCCAGCACCGTTAGGGGGGGTACGAGAAATGAGCAGTTCTTC	CASTVRGGTRNEQFF
TRBV5-1	.	TRBJ2-7	many	TGCGCCAGCAGCCAACAGGGAAATGAGCAGTACTTC	CASSQQGNEQYF
TRBV15	.	TRBJ2-3	few	TGTGCCACCAGCAGTGCGCGGTCAGATACGCAGTATTTT	CATSSARSDTQYF
TRBV7-3	TRBD2	TRBJ2-1	.	TGTGCCAGCAGCCGACTAGCGGGGGGGGGATGGAATGAGCAGTTCTTC	CASSRLAGGGWNEQFF
TRBV19	.	TRBJ1-3	.	TGTGCCAGTAGTTTGGCAGGGGCCCTCCGCTCTGGAAACACCATATATTTT	CASSLAGALRSGNTIYF
TRBV7-2	.	TRBJ2-2	.	TGTGCCAGCAGCTTAGCGGCCGGAGCCACGAACACCGGGGAGCTGTTTTTT	CASSLAAGATNTGELFF
TRBV18	TRBD1	TRBJ1-4	many	TGTGCCAGCTCACGGGACAGGGCCGGCGAAAAACTGTTTTTT	CASSRDRAGEKLFF
TRBV7-3	.	TRBJ1-1	.	TGTGCCAGCAGCTTAATAGGGGGGAACACTGAAGCTTTCTTT	CASSLIGGNTEAFF
TRBV6-1	TRBD2	TRBJ2-1	few	TGTGCCAGCACGACTAGCGGGGGGGTCAATGAGCAGTTCTTC	CASTTSGGVNEQFF
TRBV3-1	.	TRBJ2-7	few	TGTGCCAGCAGCCAAACGACAAACGAGCAGTACTTC	CASSQTTNEQYF
TRBV20-1	.	TRBJ2-1	many	TGCAGTGCACCTGTACCGTCCTACAATGAGCAGTTCTTC	CSAPVPSYNEQFF
TRBV7-3	TRBD1	TRBJ2-3	many	TGTGCCAGCAGCTTAGGACAGGGCGGAGATACGCAGTATTTT	CASSLGQGGDTQYF
TRBV5-4	TRBD1	TRBJ2-7	.	TGTGCCAGCAGCCGACAGGGGACTTTTTACGAGCAGTACTTC	CASSRQGTFYEQYF
TRBV7-6	.	TRBJ2-3	.	TGTGCCAGCAGCTTAGCCCCTGCGCCAGGGGATACGCAGTATTTT	CASSLAPAPGDTQYF
TRBV7-2	TRBD1	TRBJ1-5	many	TGTGCCAGCAGCTTAGGACAGGGAAGTCAGCCCCAGCATTTT	CASSLGQGSQPQHF
TRBV7-2	TRBD1	TRBJ2-3	many	TGTGCCAGCAGCTTAGCCCCAGGACAGGGAGTACTGTATTTT	CASSLAPGQGVLYF
TRBV4-1	TRBD1	TRBJ1-6	once	TGCGCCAGCAGCCAACGTAACAGGGGAGGGGGGTATAATTCACCCCTCCACTTT	CASSQRNRGGGYNSPLHF
TRBV7-9	.	TRBJ2-3	many	TGTGCCAGCAGCGTAAGGGGGACAGATACGCAGTATTTT	CASSVRGTDTQYF
TRBV20-1	TRBD1	TRBJ2-5	many	TGCAGTGCTAGGCCGGGACAGGGTAATCGAGAGACCCAGTACTTC	CSARPGQGNRETQYF
TRBV7-2	.	TRBJ2-3	many	TGTGCCAGCAGCGCTCCCTCCACAGATACGCAGTATTTT	CASSAPSTDTQYF
TRBV2	.	TRBJ1-2	many	TGTGCCAGCAGTGTAGAAGGACCCGGCGGCTACACCTTC	CASSVEGPGGYTF
TRBV7-8	.	TRBJ2-1	many	TGTGCCAGCAGCTTATGGGCGGGGAACAATGAGCAGTTCTTC	CASSLWAGNNEQFF
TRBV7-9	.	TRBJ2-7	few	TGTGCCAGCAGCTTAAGTAGGACGGGAGCTTACGAGCAGTACTTC	CASSLSRTGAYEQYF
TRBV9	TRBD1	TRBJ2-3	many	TGTGCCAGCACGAGGGGGCGAAGAAGCACAGATACGCAGTATTTT	CASTRGRRSTDTQYF
TRBV30	TRBD1	TRBJ2-3	many	TGTGCCTGGAGTCGATCAACAGGGGCGTACACAGATACGCAGTATTTT	CAWSRSTGAYTDTQYF
TRBV4-1	.	TRBJ2-7	.	TGCGCCAGCAGTCAAGTCCCGGCCAACCGATACGAGCAGTACTTC	CASSQVPANRYEQYF